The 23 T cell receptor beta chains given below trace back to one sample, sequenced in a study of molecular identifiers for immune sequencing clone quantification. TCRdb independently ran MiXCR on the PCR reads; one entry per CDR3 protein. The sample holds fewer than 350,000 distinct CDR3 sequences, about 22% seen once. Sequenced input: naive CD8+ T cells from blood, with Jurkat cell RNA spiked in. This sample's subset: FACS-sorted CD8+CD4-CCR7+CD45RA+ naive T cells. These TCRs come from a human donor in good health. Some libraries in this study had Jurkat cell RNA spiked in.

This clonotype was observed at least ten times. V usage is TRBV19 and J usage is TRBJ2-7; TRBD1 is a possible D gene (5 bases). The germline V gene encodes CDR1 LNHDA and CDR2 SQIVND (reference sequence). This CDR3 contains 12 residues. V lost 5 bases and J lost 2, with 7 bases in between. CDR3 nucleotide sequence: TGTGCCAGTAGTTCAGGGCCCTACGAGCAGTACTTC. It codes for CASSSGPYEQYF.

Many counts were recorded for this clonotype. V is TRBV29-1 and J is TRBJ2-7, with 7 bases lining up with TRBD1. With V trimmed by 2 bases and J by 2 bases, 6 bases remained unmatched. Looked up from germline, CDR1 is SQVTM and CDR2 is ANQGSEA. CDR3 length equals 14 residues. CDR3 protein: CSVETGQGAYEQYF. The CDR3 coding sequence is TGCAGCGTTGAAACCGGCCAGGGGGCCTACGAGCAGTACTTC.

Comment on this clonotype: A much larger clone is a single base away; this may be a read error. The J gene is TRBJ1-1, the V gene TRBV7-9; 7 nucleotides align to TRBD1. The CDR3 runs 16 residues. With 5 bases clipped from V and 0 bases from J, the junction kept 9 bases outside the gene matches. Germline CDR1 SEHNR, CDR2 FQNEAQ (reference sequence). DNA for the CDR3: TGTGCCAGCAGCCCCCGACAGGGTGACATGAACACTGAAGCTTTCTTT. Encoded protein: CASSPRQGDMNTEAFF. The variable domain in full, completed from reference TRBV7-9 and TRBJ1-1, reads DTGVSQNPRHKITKRGQNVTFRCDPISEHNRLYWYRQTLGQGPEFLTYFQNEAQLEKSRLLSDRFSAERPKGSFSTLEIQRTEQGDSAMYLCASSPRQGDMNTEAFFGQGTRLTVV.

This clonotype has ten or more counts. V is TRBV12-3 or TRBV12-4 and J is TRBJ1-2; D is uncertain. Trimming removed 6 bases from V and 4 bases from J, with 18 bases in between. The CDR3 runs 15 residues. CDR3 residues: CASSLYNPVGYGYTF. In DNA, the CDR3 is TGTGCCAGCAGCCTATATAACCCCGTTGGCTATGGCTACACCTTC.

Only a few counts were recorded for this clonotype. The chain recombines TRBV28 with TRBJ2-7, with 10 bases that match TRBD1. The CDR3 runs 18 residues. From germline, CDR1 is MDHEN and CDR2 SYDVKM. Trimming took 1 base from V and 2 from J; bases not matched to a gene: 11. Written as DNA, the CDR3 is TGTGCCAGCAGTTTATCCCTCAACAGACAGGGGGCGACCTACGAGCAGTACTTC. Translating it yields CASSLSLNRQGATYEQYF.

The CDR3 is CASSYPGTGGQYF. CDR3 nucleotides: TGTGCCAGCAGCTACCCTGGGACAGGGGGACAGTACTTC. The chain uses TRBV11-2 and TRBJ2-4; 11 bases are a match to TRBD1. The germline V gene encodes CDR1 SGHAT and CDR2 FQNNGV. The CDR3 totals 13 residues. V was clipped by 4 bases and J by 13 bases; unmatched bases: 6. The entire variable domain, with the rest obtained from reference TRBV11-2 and TRBJ2-4, is as follows: EAGVAQSPRYKIIEKRQSVAFWCNPISGHATLYWYQQILGQGPKLLIQFQNNGVVDDSQLPKDRFSAERLKGVDSTLKIQPAKLEDSAVYLCASSYPGTGGQYFGAGTRLSVL.

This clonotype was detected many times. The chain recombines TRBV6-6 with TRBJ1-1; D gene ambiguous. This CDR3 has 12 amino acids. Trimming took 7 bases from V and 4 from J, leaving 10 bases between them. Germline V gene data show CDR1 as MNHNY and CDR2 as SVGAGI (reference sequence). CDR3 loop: CASTHQITEAFF. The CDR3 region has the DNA TGTGCCAGCACCCACCAGATCACTGAAGCTTTCTTT.

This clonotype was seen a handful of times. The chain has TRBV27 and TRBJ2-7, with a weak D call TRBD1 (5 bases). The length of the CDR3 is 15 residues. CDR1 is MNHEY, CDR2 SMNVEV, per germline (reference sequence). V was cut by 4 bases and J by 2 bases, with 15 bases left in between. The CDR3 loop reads CASSSGAGIAYEQYF. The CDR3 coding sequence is TGTGCCAGCAGTTCAGGCGCAGGGATAGCCTACGAGCAGTACTTC.

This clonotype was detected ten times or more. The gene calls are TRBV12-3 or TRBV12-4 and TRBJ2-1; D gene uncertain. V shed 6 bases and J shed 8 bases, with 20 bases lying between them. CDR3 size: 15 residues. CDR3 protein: CASSEGPYPGYEQFF. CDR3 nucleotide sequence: TGTGCCAGCAGCGAAGGGCCCTACCCGGGCTATGAGCAGTTCTTC.

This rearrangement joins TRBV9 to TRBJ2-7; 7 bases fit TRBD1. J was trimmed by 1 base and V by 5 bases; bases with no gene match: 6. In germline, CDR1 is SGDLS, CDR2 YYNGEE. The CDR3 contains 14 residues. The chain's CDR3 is CASSGGQRSYEQYF. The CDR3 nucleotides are TGTGCCAGCAGTGGGGGACAGAGATCCTACGAGCAGTACTTC.

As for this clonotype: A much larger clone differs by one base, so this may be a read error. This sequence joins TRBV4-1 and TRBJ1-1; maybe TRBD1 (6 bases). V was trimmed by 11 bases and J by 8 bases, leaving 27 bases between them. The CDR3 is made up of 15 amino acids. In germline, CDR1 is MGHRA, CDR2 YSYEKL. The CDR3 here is CAGNSLGARPTEAFF. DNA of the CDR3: TGCGCCGGCAACTCACTGGGGGCCCGTCCTACCGAAGCTTTCTTT.

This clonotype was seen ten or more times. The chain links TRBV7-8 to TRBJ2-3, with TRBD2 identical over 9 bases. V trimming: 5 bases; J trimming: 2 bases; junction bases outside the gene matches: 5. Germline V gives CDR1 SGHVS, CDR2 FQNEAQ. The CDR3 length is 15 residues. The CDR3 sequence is CASSRTSAYTDTQYF. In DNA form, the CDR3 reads TGTGCCAGCAGCCGGACTAGCGCCTACACAGATACGCAGTATTTT.

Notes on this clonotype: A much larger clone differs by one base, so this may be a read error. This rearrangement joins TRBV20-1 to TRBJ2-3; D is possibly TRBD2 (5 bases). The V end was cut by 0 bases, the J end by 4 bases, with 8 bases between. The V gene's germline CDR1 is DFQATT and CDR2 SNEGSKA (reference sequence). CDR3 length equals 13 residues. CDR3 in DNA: TGCAGTGCTAGAGACGACTACGCAGATACGCAGTATTTT. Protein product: CSARDDYADTQYF.

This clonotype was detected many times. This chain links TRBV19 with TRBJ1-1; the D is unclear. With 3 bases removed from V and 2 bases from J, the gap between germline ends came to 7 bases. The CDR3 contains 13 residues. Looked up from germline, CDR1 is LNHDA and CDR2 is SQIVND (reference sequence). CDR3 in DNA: TGTGCCAGTAGTATCGTTCCCAACACTGAAGCTTTCTTT. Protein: CASSIVPNTEAFF.

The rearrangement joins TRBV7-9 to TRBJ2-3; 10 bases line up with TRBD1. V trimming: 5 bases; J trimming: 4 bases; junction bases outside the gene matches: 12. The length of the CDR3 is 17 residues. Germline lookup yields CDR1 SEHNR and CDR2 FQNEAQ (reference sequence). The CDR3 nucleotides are TGTGCCAGCAGCCCACAGCCGGGACAGGGGTTCGCAGATACGCAGTATTTT. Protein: CASSPQPGQGFADTQYF.

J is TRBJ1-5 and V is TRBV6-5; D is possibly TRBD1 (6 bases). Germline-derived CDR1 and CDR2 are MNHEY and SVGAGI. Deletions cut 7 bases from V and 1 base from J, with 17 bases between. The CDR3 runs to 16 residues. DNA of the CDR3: TGTGCCAGCAACCCCGCTCAGGGGCCCAGCAATCAGCCCCAGCATTTT. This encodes CASNPAQGPSNQPQHF.

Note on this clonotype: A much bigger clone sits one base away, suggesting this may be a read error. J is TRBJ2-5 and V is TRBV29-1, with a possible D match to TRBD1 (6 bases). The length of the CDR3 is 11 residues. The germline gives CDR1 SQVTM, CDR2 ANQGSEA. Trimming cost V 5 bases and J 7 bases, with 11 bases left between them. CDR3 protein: CSVPRGVTQYF. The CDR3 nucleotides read TGCAGCGTTCCCAGGGGCGTGACCCAGTACTTC.

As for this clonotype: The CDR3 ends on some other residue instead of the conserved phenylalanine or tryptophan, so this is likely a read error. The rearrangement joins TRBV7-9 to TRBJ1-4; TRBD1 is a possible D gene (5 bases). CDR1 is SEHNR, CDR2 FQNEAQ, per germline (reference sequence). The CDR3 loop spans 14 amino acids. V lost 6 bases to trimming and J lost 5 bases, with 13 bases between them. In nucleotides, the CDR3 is TGTGCCAGCAGAAGGGGTCCCGGGAATGAAAAACTGTTTCTT. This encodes CASRRGPGNEKLFL.

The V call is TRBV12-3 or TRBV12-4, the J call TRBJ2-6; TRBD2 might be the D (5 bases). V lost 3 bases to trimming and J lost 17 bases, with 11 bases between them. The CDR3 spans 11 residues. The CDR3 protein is CASSFIGDMTF. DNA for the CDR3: TGTGCCAGCAGTTTCATCGGGGATATGACTTTC.

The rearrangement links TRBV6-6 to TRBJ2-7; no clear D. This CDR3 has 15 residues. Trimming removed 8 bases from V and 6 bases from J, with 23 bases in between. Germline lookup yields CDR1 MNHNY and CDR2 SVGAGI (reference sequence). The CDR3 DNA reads TGTGCCAGCGGCCTCCGTAGTTCCGCTCGGCTCGAGCAGTACTTC. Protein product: CASGLRSSARLEQYF.

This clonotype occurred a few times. DNA of the CDR3: TGTGCCAGCAGTGTAAACCAGGACAGCCAAGAGACCCAGTACTTC. The encoded protein is CASSVNQDSQETQYF. The chain uses TRBV12-3 or TRBV12-4 and TRBJ2-5; perhaps TRBD1 as D (6 bases). The CDR3 has 15 amino acids. Trimming took off 5 bases at V and 1 base at J, with 14 bases between the two ends.

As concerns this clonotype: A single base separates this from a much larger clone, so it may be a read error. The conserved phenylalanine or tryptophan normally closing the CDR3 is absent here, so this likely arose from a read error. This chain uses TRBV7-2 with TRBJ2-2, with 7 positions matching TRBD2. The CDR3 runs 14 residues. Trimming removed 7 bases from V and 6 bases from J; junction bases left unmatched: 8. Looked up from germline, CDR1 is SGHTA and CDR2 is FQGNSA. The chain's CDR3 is CASTLGGRPGELFC. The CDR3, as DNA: TGTGCCAGCACCCTGGGAGGGCGGCCCGGGGAGCTGTTTTGT.

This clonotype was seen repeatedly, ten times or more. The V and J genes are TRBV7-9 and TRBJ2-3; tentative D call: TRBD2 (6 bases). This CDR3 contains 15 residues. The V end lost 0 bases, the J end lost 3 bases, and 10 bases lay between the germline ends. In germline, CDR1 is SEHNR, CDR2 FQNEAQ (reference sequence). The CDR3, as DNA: TGTGCCAGCAGCTTAGCCGGGGGAATAACAGATACGCAGTATTTT. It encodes CASSLAGGITDTQYF. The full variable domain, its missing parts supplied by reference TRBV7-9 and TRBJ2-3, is DTGVSQNPRHKITKRGQNVTFRCDPISEHNRLYWYRQTLGQGPEFLTYFQNEAQLEKSRLLSDRFSAERPKGSFSTLEIQRTEQGDSAMYLCASSLAGGITDTQYFGPGTRLTVL.